This T cell receptor beta chain stems from a study of spatial heterogeneity in lung cancer. Overall study context: Sequenced were any available follow-up PBMC samples, which had been obtained a median of about 22 months after resection.

Each CDR3 protein gets one entry after TCRdb re-called the 5' RACE reads with MiXCR. The sample has roughly 3,000 distinct CDR3 sequences; around 19% are singletons. The time point was: blood at routine non-recurrence follow-up after resection. Whole RNA from tumor, nontumor lung or frozen PBMC was sequenced unsorted. Germline CDR1 is LNHDA and CDR2 is SQIVND (reference sequence). Trimming stripped 3 bases from V and 1 base from J, with 18 bases between. CDR3 length equals 17 residues. This clonotype was recorded at least ten times. Material: PBMCs, obtained at follow-up. The clonotype comes from a male donor with early-stage non-small cell lung cancer. The genes are TRBV19 and TRBJ1-2; D is possibly TRBD1 (5 bases). CDR3: CASSILIVKGRNYGYTF. The CDR3 DNA sequence: TGTGCCAGTAGTATTTTAATCGTTAAGGGGCGTAACTATGGCTACACCTTC.